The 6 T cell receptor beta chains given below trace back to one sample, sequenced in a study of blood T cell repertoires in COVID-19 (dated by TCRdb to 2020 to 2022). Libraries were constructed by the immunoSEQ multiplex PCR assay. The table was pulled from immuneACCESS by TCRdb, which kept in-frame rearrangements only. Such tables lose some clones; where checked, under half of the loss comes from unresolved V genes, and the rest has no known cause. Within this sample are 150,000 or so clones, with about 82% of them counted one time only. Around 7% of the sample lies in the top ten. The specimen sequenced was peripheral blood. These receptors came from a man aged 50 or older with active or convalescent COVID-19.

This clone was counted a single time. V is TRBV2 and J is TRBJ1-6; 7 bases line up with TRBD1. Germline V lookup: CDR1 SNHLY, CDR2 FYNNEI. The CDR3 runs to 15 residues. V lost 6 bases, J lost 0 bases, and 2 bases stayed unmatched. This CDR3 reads CASRPGGSYNSPLHF. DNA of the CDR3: TGTGCCAGCAGGCCAGGGGGCTCCTATAATTCACCCCTCCACTTT.

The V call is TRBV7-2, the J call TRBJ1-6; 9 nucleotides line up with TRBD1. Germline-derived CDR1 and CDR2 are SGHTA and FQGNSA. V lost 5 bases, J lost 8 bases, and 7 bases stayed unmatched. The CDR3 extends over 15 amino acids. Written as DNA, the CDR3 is TGTGCCAGCAGCGTATCGGGACAGGGTTATTCACCCCTCCACTTT. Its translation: CASSVSGQGYSPLHF.

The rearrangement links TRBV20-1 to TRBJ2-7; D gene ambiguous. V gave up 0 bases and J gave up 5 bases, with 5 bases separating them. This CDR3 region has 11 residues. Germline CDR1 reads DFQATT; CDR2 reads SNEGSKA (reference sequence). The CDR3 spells CSARDTNEQYF. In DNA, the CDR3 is TGCAGTGCTAGAGACACTAACGAGCAGTACTTC.

CDR3 nucleotides: TGTGCCAGCAGCCAAGAGGGAAGGGGGAAATTCAACGAGCAGTACTTC. Protein sequence: CASSQEGRGKFNEQYF. The chain joins TRBV14 to TRBJ2-7, with a possible D match to TRBD1 (6 bases). The V end was cut by 0 bases, the J end by 5 bases, with 17 bases between. The V gene's germline CDR1 is SGHDN and CDR2 FVKESK. The CDR3 contains 16 residues.

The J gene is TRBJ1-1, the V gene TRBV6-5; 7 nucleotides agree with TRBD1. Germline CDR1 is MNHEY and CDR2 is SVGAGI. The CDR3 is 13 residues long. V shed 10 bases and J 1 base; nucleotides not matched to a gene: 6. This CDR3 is CATGQRKNTEAFF. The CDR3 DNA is TGTGCCACGGGACAGCGAAAGAACACTGAAGCTTTCTTT.

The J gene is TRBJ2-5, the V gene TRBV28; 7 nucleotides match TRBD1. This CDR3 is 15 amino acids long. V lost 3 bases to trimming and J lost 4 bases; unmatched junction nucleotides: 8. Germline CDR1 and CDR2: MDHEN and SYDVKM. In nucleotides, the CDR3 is TGTGCCAGCAGTTTGACAGGGACGGTTGTAGAGACCCAGTACTTC. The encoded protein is CASSLTGTVVETQYF.